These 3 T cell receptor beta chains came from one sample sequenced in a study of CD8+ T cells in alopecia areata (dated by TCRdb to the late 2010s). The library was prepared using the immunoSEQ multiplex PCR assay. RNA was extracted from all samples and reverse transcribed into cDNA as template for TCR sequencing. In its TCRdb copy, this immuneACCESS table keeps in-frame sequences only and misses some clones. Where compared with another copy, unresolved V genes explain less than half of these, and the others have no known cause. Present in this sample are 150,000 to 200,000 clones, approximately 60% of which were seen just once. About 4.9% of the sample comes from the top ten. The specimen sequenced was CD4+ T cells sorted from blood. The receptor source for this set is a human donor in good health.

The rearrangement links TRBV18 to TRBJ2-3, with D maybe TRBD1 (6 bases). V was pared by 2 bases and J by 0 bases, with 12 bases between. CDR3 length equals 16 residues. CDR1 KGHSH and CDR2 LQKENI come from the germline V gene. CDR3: CASSPLTGASTDTQYF. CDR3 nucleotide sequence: TGTGCCAGCTCACCATTGACAGGCGCGAGCACAGATACGCAGTATTTT. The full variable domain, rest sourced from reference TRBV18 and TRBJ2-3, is NAGVMQNPRHLVRRRGQEARLRCSPMKGHSHVYWYRQLPEEGLKFMVYLQKENIIDESGMPKERFSAEFPKEGPSILRIQQVVRGDSAAYFCASSPLTGASTDTQYFGPGTRLTVL.

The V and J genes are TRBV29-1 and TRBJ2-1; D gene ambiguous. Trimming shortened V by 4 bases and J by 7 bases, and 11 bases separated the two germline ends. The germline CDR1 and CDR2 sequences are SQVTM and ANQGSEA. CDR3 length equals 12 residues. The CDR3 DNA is TGCAGCGTTGTGGGCATCCTGAATGAGCAGTTCTTC. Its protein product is CSVVGILNEQFF.

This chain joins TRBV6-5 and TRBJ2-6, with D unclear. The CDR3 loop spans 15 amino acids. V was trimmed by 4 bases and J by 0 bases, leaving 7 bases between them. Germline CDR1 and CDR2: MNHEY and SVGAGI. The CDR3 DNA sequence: TGTGCCAGCAGTTTGACGGGCTCTGGGGCCAACGTCCTGACTTTC. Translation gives CASSLTGSGANVLTF.